The clone carrying this T cell receptor beta chain came up many times. This record comes from a study of Graves' ophthalmopathy and Graves' hyperthyroidism. Study in general: Peripheral blood was gathered at first diagnosis, ahead of any treatment whatsoever.

TCR beta CDR3 amplification used RNA transcripts. The library came from an HTBI-primed first-round RT-PCR and a second-round multiplex PCR. TCRdb processed the multiplex PCR reads anew with MiXCR; each CDR3 protein has one entry. This sample has 400,000 to 500,000 distinct CDR3 sequences; approximately 21% occur once, and the top ten carry roughly 3.2%. CDR3 length: 16 residues. Germline V gene data show CDR1 as MDHEN and CDR2 as SYDVKM. Deletions cut 6 bases from V and 0 bases from J, with 17 bases between. Sequencing used peripheral blood. The sequence came from a woman between 18 and 30 years old with stable Graves' hyperthyroidism. This chain links TRBV28 with TRBJ1-1; no reliable D call. The CDR3 loop is CASSSTFRGVNTEAFF. In DNA form, the CDR3 reads TGTGCCAGCAGCTCAACCTTCCGGGGAGTGAACACTGAAGCTTTCTTT.